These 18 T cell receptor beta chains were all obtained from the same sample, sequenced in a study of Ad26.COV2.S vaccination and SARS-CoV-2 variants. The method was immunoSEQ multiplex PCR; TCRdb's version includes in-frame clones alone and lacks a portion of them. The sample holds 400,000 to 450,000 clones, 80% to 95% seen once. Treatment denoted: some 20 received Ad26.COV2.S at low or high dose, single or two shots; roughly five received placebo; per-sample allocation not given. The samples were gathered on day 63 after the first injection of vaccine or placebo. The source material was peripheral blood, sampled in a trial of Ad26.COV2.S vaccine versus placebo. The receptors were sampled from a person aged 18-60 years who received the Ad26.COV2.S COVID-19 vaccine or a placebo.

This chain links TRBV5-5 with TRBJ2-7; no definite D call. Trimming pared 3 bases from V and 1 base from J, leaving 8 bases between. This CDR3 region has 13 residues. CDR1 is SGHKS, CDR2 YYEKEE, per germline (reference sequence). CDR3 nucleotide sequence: TGTGCCAGCAGCTCAACTGGATCCTACGAGCAGTACTTC. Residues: CASSSTGSYEQYF.

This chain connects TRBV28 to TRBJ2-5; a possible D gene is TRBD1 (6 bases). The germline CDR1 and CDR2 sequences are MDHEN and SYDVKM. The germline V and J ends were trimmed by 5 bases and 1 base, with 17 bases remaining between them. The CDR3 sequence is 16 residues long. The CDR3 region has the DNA TGTGCCAGCAGTAGATCCGGGACAACCACCCAAGAGACCCAGTACTTC. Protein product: CASSRSGTTTQETQYF. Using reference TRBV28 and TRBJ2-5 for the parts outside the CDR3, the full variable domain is DVKVTQSSRYLVKRTGEKVFLECVQDMDHENMFWYRQDPGLGLRLIYFSYDVKMKEKGDIPEGYSVSREKKERFSLILESASTNQTSMYLCASSRSGTTTQETQYFGPGTRLLVL.

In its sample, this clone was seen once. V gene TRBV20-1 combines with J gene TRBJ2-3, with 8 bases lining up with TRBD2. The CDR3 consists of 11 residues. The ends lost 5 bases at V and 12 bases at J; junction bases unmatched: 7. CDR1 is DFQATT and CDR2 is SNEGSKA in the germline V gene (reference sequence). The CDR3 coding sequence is TGCAGTGCTGTCCCGGGGGGGCCCCAGTATTTT. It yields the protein CSAVPGGPQYF.

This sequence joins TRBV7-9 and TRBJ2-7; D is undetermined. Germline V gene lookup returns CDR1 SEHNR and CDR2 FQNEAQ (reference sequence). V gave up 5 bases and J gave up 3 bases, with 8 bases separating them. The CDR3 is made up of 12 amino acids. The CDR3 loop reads CASSAQSYEQYF. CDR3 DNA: TGTGCCAGCAGCGCGCAGAGCTACGAGCAGTACTTC. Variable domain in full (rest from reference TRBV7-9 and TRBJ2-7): DTGVSQNPRHKITKRGQNVTFRCDPISEHNRLYWYRQTLGQGPEFLTYFQNEAQLEKSRLLSDRFSAERPKGSFSTLEIQRTEQGDSAMYLCASSAQSYEQYFGPGTRLTVT.

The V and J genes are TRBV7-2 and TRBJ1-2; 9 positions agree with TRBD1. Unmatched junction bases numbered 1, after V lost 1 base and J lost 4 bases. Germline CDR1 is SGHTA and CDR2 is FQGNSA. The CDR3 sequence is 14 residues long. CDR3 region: CASSLGTGAYGYTF. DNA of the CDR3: TGTGCCAGCAGCTTAGGGACAGGGGCCTATGGCTACACCTTC.

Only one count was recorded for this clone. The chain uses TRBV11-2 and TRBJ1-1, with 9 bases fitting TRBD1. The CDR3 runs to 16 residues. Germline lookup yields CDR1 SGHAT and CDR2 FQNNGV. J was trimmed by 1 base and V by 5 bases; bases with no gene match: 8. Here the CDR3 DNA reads TGTGCCAGCAGCCGGACAAGGACAGGGGAGAACACTGAAGCTTTCTTT. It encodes CASSRTRTGENTEAFF.

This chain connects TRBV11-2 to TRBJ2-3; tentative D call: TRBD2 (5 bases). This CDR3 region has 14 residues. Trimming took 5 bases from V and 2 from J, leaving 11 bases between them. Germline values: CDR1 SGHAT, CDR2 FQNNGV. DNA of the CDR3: TGTGCCAGCAGCCCTCGAGGGTTCACAGATACGCAGTATTTT. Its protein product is CASSPRGFTDTQYF. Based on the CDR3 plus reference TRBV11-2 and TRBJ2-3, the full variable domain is EAGVAQSPRYKIIEKRQSVAFWCNPISGHATLYWYQQILGQGPKLLIQFQNNGVVDDSQLPKDRFSAERLKGVDSTLKIQPAKLEDSAVYLCASSPRGFTDTQYFGPGTRLTVL.

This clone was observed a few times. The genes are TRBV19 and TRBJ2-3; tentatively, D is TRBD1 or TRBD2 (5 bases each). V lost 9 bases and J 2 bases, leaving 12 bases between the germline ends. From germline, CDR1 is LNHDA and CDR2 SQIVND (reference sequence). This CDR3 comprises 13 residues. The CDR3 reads CASRDRLTDTQYF. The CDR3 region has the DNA TGTGCCAGCCGGGACCGACTCACAGATACGCAGTATTTT.

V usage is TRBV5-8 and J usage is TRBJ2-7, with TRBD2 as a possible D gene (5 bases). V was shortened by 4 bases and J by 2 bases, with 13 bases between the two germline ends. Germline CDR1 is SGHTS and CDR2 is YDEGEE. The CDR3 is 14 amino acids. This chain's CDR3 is CASSTAGPTYEQYF. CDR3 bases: TGTGCCAGCAGCACGGCGGGTCCCACCTACGAGCAGTACTTC.

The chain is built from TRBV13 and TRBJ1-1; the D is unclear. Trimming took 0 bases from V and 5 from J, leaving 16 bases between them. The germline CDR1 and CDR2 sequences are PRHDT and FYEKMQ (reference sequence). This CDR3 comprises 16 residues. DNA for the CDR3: TGTGCCAGCAGCTTAGGCCGAGGACTAACGGGGACTGAAGCTTTCTTT. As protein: CASSLGRGLTGTEAFF.

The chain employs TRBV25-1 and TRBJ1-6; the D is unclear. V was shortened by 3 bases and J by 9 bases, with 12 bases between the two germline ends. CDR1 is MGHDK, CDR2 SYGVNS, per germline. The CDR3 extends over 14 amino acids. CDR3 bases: TGTGCCAGCAGTGAGTCCAATGTTGGTTCACCCCTCCACTTT. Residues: CASSESNVGSPLHF. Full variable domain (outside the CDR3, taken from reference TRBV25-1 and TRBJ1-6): EADIYQTPRYLVIGTGKKITLECSQTMGHDKMYWYQQDPGMELHLIHYSYGVNSTEKGDLSSESTVSRIRTEHFPLTLESARPSHTSQYLCASSESNVGSPLHFGNGTRLTVT.

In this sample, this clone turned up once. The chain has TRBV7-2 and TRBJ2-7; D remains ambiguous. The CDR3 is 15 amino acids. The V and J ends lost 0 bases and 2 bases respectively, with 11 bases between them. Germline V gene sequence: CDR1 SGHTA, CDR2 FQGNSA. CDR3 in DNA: TGTGCCAGCAGCTTAGCCCCCGAGCAGACCTACGAGCAGTACTTC. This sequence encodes CASSLAPEQTYEQYF.

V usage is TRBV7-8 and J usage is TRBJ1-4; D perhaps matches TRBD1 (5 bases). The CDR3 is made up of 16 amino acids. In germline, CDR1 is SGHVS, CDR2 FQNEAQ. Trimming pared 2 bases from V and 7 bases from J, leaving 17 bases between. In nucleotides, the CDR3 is TGTGCCAGCAGCTTATTGAGCAGGGCGGGTGGTGAAAAACTGTTTTTT. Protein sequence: CASSLLSRAGGEKLFF.

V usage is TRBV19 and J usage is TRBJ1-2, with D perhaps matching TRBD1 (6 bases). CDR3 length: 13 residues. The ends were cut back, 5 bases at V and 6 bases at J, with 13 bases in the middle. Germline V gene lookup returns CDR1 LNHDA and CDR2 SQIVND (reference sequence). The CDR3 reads CASSPNRADGYTF. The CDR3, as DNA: TGTGCCAGTAGTCCGAACAGGGCTGATGGCTACACCTTC.

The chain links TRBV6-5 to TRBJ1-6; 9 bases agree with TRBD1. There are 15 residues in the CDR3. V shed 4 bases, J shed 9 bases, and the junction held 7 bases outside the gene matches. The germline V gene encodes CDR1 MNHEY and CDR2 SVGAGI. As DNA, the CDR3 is TGTGCCAGCAGTTGGACCGGGACAGGGTTTTCACCCCTCCACTTT. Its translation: CASSWTGTGFSPLHF.

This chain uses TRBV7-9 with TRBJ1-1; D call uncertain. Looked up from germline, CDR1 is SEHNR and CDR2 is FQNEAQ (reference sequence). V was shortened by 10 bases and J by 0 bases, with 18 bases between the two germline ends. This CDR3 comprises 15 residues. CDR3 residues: CAIHPLRVLNTEAFF. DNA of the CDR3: TGTGCCATCCACCCGTTGCGGGTCTTGAACACTGAAGCTTTCTTT.

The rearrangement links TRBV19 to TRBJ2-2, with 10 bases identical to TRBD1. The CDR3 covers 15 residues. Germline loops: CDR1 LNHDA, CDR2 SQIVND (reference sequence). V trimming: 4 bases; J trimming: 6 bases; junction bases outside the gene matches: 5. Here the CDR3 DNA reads TGTGCCAGTAGTACCGGGACAGGGGTGGCCGGGGAGCTGTTTTTT. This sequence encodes CASSTGTGVAGELFF.

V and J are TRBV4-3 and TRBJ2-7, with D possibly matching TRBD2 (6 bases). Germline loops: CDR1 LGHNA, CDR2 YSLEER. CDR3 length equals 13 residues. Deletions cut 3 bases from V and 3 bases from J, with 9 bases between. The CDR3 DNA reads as TGCGCCAGCAGCCACCTCGGGGGCTACGAGCAGTACTTC. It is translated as CASSHLGGYEQYF.